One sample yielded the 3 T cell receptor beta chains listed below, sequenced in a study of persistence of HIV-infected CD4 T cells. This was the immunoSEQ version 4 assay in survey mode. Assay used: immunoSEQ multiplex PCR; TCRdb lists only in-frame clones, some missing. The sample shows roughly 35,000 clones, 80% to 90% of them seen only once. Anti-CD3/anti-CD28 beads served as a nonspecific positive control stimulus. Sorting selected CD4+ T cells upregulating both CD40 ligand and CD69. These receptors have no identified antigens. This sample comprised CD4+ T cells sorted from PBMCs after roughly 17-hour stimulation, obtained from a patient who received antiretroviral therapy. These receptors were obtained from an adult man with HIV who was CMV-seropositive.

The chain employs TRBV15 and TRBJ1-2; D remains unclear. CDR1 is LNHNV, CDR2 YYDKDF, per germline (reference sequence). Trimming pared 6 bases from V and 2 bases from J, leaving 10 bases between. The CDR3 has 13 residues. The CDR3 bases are TGTGCCACCAGTGAGGGTAAAAACTATGGCTACACCTTC. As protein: CATSEGKNYGYTF.

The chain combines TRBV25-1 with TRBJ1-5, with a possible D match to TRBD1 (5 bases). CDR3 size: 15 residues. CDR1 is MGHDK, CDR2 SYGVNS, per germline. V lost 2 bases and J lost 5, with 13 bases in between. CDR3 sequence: CASSEGRAPHQPQHF. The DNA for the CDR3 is TGTGCCAGCAGTGAAGGCAGGGCGCCCCATCAGCCCCAGCATTTT.

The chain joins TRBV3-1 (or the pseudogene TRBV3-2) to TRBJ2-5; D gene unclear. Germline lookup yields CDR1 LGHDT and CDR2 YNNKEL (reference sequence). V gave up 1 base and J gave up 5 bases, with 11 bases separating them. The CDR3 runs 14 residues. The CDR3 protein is CASSQGIKEETQYF. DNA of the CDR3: TGTGCCAGCAGCCAAGGTATAAAGGAGGAGACCCAGTACTTC.